This TCR beta chain came from a study of blood T cell repertoires in COVID-19. Per the original data handling: Estimation of nucleated cell counts was performed using reference gene primer amplification. The table came from immunoSEQ multiplex PCR; TCRdb's copy has only in-frame clones and leaves some out. Clone size and V and J calls were adopted from that table, with D and trimming inferred from the DNA. The sample has about 71,000 clones, around 85% seen once. Per germline, CDR1 MGHRA and CDR2 YSYEKL. The CDR3 is 15 residues long. With 1 base clipped from V and 0 bases from J, the junction kept 2 bases outside the gene matches.

This clonotype was sampled from a man in his 70s with acute or convalescent COVID-19. The gene calls are TRBV4-1 and TRBJ1-1, with 7 bases aligning to TRBD1. Input material: peripheral blood. The CDR3 DNA sequence: TGCGCCAGCAGCCAAGTTGACAGGGTGAACACTGAAGCTTTCTTT. Translated, it gives CASSQVDRVNTEAFF.